The present TCR beta chain was sequenced within a study of monozygotic twins with inflammatory bowel disease. Whole-study findings and limits: Variability may have been added to patient repertoires by differing immunosuppressive treatments.

Nested amplification of TCRalpha and TCRbeta cDNA involved two PCRs of roughly 17 and 9 cycles. TCRdb reprocessed the 5' RACE reads, with one entry per CDR3 protein and no DNA. The sample has about 150,000 distinct CDR3 sequences, and its top ten clones hold roughly 1.2%. CDR3 length: 14 residues. Germline V gives CDR1 MNHNS, CDR2 SASEGT. Regarding this clonotype: Its antigen is unknown.

The sequence was obtained from a human donor with ulcerative colitis or Crohn's disease, or a healthy co-twin of an affected twin (not recorded which). The sequenced material came from blood. V and J are TRBV6-1 and TRBJ2-5; TCRdb proposes TRBD1, but this gene call is untestable without DNA. CDR3 amino acids: CASYLGTNQETQYF.